The T cell receptor (beta chain) under discussion was sequenced for a study of molecular identifiers for immune sequencing clone quantification (dated by TCRdb to 2017 to 2018). Context from the whole study: In a replicate experiment, RNA from roughly 20,000 or 100,000 naive CD8 T cells was split into five aliquots, four of which were sequenced. This methods study benchmarked molecular-identifier clustering-based TCR repertoire sequencing (MIDCIRS) and TCR RNA copy counting, using CD8 T cells to do so. Summary of the overall study and its limitations: Identical TCR molecules sharing a barcode could cause highly expanded clone sizes to be underestimated. When barcode sub-clustering was omitted, TCR diversity was inflated by chimeric consensus sequences, with chimeras reaching as high as 47%. Modeling estimated about 3 recovered TCR RNA copies per cell, compared with about 10 by digital PCR, which implies roughly 27% capture efficiency. Spiked-in Jurkat TCR RNA equal to a single cell's worth was reported to be detectable even within one million naive CD8 T cells. In CMV-specific effector cells, clones with more than 20 RNA copies accounted for over 97% of molecules, whereas in naive cells such clones accounted for under 1%. The naive libraries included spiked-in Jurkat TCR RNA (under eleven copies' worth), and this Jurkat TCR RNA is not part of the donor repertoire.

The CDR3 goes from the cysteine to the phenylalanine over 15 residues. CDR3 DNA only is kept here, 45 bases in frame from base 1. The CDR1 and CDR2 encoded by the germline V gene are SGDLS and YYNGEE. Deletion took 3 bases off V and 3 bases off J, with a span of 14 bases between the germline ends. Libraries of naive CD8 T cells were built from approximately 20,000 to 980,000 sorted cells, with 10%, 30% or 50% of the purified RNA used. On a BD FACSAria II, naive CD8 T cells were FACS-sorted as CD8+CD4-CCR7+CD45RA+ and collected into RLT Plus buffer. To test detection sensitivity, Jurkat RNA equal to ten TCR copies was added to samples of 20,000-1,000,000 naive CD8 T cells. Enrichment of CD8 T cells was performed with RosetteSep CD8+ T Cell Enrichment Cocktail and Ficoll-Paque, after which ACK red cell lysis was carried out. This clonotype showed up just a few times. Its binding antigen is unknown. Base qualities were left out, and no much larger clone turns up one base away.

Library prep was done by PCR. The instrument given in TCRdb is NextSeq 500. Preparation of bulk TCR libraries followed a previously described approach, with the TCR primers listed in Table S5. Total RNA was purified with the Qiagen AllPrep DNA/RNA kit. Before analysis, reads from multiple sequencing runs of one library were combined. Turning to the authors' computational methods: Only reads with exact TCR constant sequence were kept, trimmed to 150 nt, and grouped by their 12-nt molecular barcodes. Reads inside each barcode group were sub-clustered using a 15% Levenshtein threshold, and a quality-weighted consensus sequence was constructed for each RNA molecule. Non-functional sequences were removed, as were lower-count sequences one edit away from another. Based on a fit of two negative binomial distributions, barcode sub-clusters having less than 20% of the maximum read count were discarded. TCRdb cleaned the public reads at Q25 with fastp, built clones with MiXCR and kept in-frame beta chains. A single entry per CDR3 protein holds the most common genes and DNA from its merged rows. The V and J calls were not made by the authors but by TCRdb's processing. The sample table contains roughly 630,000 distinct CDR3 sequences; only one count was recorded for roughly 23% of them. Clones ranked in the top ten supply approximately 0.75% of the sample.

The receptor was isolated from a human donor in good health. Some libraries in this study had Jurkat cell RNA spiked in. Rearrangement joined TRBV9 to TRBJ2-3, with a tentative D gene TRBD1 over 7 matching bases. Sequences were obtained from naive CD8+ T cells from blood, with Jurkat cell RNA spiked in. The cell subset or site label for this specimen denotes: FACS-sorted CD8+CD4-CCR7+CD45RA+ naive T cells. The sequenced DNA: TGTGCCAGCAGCGAGGAGGGGACAGCTACAGATACGCAGTATTTT. Its protein reads: CASSEEGTATDTQYF.